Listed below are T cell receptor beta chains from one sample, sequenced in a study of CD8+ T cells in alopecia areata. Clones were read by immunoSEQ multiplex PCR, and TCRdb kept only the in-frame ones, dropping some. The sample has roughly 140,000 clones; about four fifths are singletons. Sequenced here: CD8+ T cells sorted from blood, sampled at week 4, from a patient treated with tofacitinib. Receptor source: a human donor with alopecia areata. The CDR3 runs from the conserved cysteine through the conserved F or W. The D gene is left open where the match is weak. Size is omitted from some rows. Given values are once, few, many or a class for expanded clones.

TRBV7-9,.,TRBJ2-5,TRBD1,CASSLSLGTGGSYF,TGTGCCAGCAGCTTAAGTTTGGGGACAGGGGGCTCCTACTTC
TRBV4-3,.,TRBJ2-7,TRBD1,CASSQLGGSSYEQYF,TGCGCCAGCAGCCAACTAGGGGGCAGCTCCTACGAGCAGTACTTC
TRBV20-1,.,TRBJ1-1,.,CSATWGSEAFF,TGCAGTGCTACCTGGGGTAGTGAAGCTTTCTTT
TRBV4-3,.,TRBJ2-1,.,CASSQDRGTREQFF,TGCGCCAGCAGCCAAGATCGAGGGACACGGGAGCAGTTCTTC
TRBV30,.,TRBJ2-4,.,CAWSVVHPEPKNIQYF,TGTGCCTGGAGTGTCGTACACCCCGAGCCCAAAAACATTCAGTACTTC
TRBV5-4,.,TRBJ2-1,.,CASSPRGGASKQFF,TGTGCCAGCAGCCCGAGGGGGGGGGCCTCCAAGCAGTTCTTC
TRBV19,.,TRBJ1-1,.,CASRGGGTEAFF,TGTGCCAGTAGGGGAGGTGGAACTGAAGCTTTCTTT
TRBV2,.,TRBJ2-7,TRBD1,CASSGTGALTYEQYF,TGTGCCAGCAGTGGGACAGGGGCTCTAACCTACGAGCAGTACTTC
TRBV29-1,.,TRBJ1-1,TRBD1,CSVEGTGEDTEAFF,TGCAGCGTTGAAGGAACAGGGGAGGACACTGAAGCTTTCTTT
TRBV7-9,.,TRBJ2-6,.,CASSPGEGFNSGANVLTF,TGTGCCAGCAGCCCAGGGGAGGGGTTCAACTCTGGGGCCAACGTCCTGACTTTC
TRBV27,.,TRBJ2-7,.,CASSLGLSSYEQYF,TGTGCCAGCAGTTTGGGGCTGAGCTCCTACGAGCAGTACTTC
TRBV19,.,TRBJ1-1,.,CASSTGKDEAFF,TGTGCCAGTAGCACGGGCAAGGATGAAGCTTTCTTT
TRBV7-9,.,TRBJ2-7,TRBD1,CASSPGQGSSYEQYF,TGTGCCAGCAGCCCGGGACAGGGAAGCTCCTACGAGCAGTACTTC
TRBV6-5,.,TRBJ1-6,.,CASGRGTLHF,TGTGCCAGCGGCAGGGGCACCCTCCACTTT
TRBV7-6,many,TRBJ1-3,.,CASSLAIEDSGNTIYF,TGTGCCAGCAGCTTAGCGATTGAGGACTCTGGAAACACCATATATTTT
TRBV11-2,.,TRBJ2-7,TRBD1,CASSLGQGTSYEQYF,TGTGCCAGCAGCTTGGGACAGGGGACAAGCTACGAGCAGTACTTC
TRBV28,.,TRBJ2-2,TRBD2,CASSLEGSGGFASTGELFF,TGTGCCAGCAGTTTAGAAGGGAGCGGGGGGTTCGCCAGCACCGGGGAGCTGTTTTTT
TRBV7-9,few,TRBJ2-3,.,CASSSGQFGTDTQYF,TGTGCCAGCAGCTCGGGACAATTCGGCACAGATACGCAGTATTTT
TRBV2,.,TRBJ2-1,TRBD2,CASSVGLAHEQFF,TGTGCCAGCAGCGTCGGACTAGCCCATGAGCAGTTCTTC
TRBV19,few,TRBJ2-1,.,CASSGGWSSYNEQFF,TGTGCCAGTAGTGGGGGATGGAGCTCCTACAATGAGCAGTTCTTC
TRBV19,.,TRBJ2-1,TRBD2,CASSIAGGTYNEQFF,TGTGCCAGTAGTATTGCGGGGGGTACCTACAATGAGCAGTTCTTC
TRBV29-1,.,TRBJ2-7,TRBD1,CSVAPGQGTSEQYF,TGCAGCGTTGCCCCGGGACAGGGGACATCCGAGCAGTACTTC
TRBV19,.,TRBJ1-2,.,CVKRSENYGYTF,TGTGTCAAACGATCGGAGAACTATGGCTACACCTTC
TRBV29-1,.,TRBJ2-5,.,CSGTEETQYF,TGCAGCGGGACGGAGGAGACCCAGTACTTC
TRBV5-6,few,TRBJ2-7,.,CASSSGRANYEQYF,TGTGCCAGCAGCTCGGGCAGGGCCAACTACGAGCAGTACTTC